Below are 3 T cell receptor beta chains sequenced from a single sample in a study of T cells in Graves' hyperthyroidism and ophthalmopathy (dated by TCRdb to between 2018 and 2021). Libraries were constructed by multiplex PCR. The listed sequencing device is Illumina HiSeq 2000. Amplification of TCR beta CDR3 regions was carried out from RNA transcripts. A first-round RT-PCR of the TCR CDR3 used the HTBI primer set with the Qiagen OneStep RT-PCR kit. TCRdb reprocessing: public reads trimmed at Q25 with fastp, clones called with MiXCR, in-frame beta chains kept. Rows with one shared CDR3 protein collapse into an entry with the most common genes and DNA. This sample is represented by hundreds of thousands of distinct CDR3 sequences; 40% to 55% of them were singletons. The ten largest clones capture under 8% of the sample. Sequencing was done on a sample of peripheral blood or thyroid tissue (not recorded which). Receptor source: an adult man with Graves' disease, either hyperthyroidism or ophthalmopathy (not recorded which).

This clonotype was seen a handful of times. Here the CDR3 reads CASSVQRGPYEQYF. As DNA, the CDR3 is TGTGCCAGTAGTGTACAGAGGGGGCCCTACGAGCAGTACTTC. The chain combines TRBV19 with TRBJ2-7; 7 bases line up with TRBD1. J gave up 2 bases and V 5 bases, and 6 bases lay outside the gene matches. The germline gives CDR1 LNHDA, CDR2 SQIVND (reference sequence). The CDR3 length is 14 residues.

This clonotype has more than one count but fewer than ten. The V call is TRBV20-1, the J call TRBJ1-2; D uncertain. V shed 1 base and J shed 5 bases, with 8 bases lying between them. CDR3 length: 12 residues. Germline V CDR1 and CDR2: DFQATT, SNEGSKA (reference sequence). CDR3 protein: CSARATEYGYTF. The CDR3 region has the DNA TGCAGTGCTAGAGCGACGGAATATGGCTACACCTTC.

The chain couples TRBV7-2 to TRBJ2-1; D is undetermined. With 2 bases removed from V and 6 bases from J, the gap between germline ends came to 8 bases. CDR3 length: 13 amino acids. Per the germline V gene, CDR1 is SGHTA and CDR2 is FQGNSA. As DNA, the CDR3 is TGTGCCAGCAGCTTAAACGGCGTCAATGAGCAGTTCTTC. Translation: CASSLNGVNEQFF.